The clone carrying this TCR beta chain appeared a few times. The antigen remains undetermined. The source of the sample is a study of T cells in Graves' hyperthyroidism and ophthalmopathy. Study observations and caveats: Ophthalmopathy cases were set apart from stable hyperthyroidism by a 13 V-J model.

Clinical symptoms, serum thyroxine, TRAb, thyroid ultrasound and orbital computed tomography established diagnosis. Progressors' blood was drawn at hyperthyroidism diagnosis, before ophthalmopathy symptoms. Germline V gives CDR1 SQVTM, CDR2 ANQGSEA. V dropped 4 bases and J dropped 5; count of bases not matched to a gene: 2. CDR3 size: 12 residues. Regions amplified from RNA transcripts were the TCR beta CDR3 regions. Researchers ran a first-round RT-PCR on the TCR CDR3 using the HTBI primer set. TCRdb recomputed calls from the multiplex PCR reads with MiXCR, one row per CDR3 protein. The sample holds around 350,000 distinct CDR3 sequences, 15% to 19% seen once.

Input material: blood. This chain joins TRBV29-1 and TRBJ2-7, with TRBD2 matching over 10 bases. The TCR was taken from a young woman with Graves' hyperthyroidism that later progressed to Graves' ophthalmopathy. Written as DNA, the CDR3 is TGCAGCGTTGGGACTAGCGGTAACGAGCAGTACTTC. This codes for CSVGTSGNEQYF.